A single T cell receptor (beta chain) is shown here with its context. The data were produced by immunoSEQ multiplex PCR, yet TCRdb's version contains in-frame clones alone and is incomplete. The sample contains tens of thousands of clones, about 94% of which appear only once. V lost 4 bases and J 2 bases, leaving 22 bases between the germline ends. Germline CDR1 SGHTS, CDR2 YDEGEE. The CDR3 extends over 18 amino acids. This sample was taken from a study of T cell changes during pregnancy in multiple sclerosis. The source of this sequence is a female donor with multiple sclerosis, enrolled in a pregnancy study. This chain links TRBV5-8 with TRBJ1-5, with D possibly TRBD1 on 6 matching bases. The input for sequencing was CD4+ T cells from peripheral blood mononuclear cells, taken after pregnancy. The CDR3 DNA reads as TGTGCCAGCAGCCGCGTACAGGACAGTATGTCGGGCAATCAGCCCCAGCATTTT. It is translated as CASSRVQDSMSGNQPQHF.